This is a list of T cell receptor beta chains from one sample in a study of blood T cell repertoires in COVID-19. This table comes from immunoSEQ multiplex PCR, and its TCRdb copy is limited to in-frame clones, with some not included. The table lists a few hundred thousand clones, 65% to 90% of them singletons. The sequenced material came from peripheral blood. The source of these receptors is a human donor in a cohort sampled during active COVID-19. CDR3s include the opening cysteine and the closing phenylalanine or tryptophan. A D gene is named only where the DNA matches it firmly. Expanded clones are given a class, and other clones once, few, many or no size at all.

CDR3 DNA | CDR3 protein | clone size | J gene | V gene | D gene
TGCGCCAGCAGCTTGGAGGCCCCGTCGGGAGAGCAGTACTTC | CASSLEAPSGEQYF | . | TRBJ2-7 | TRBV5-1 | .
TGTGCCAGCAGAGGGACAAACACCGGGGAGCTGTTTTTT | CASRGTNTGELFF | . | TRBJ2-2 | TRBV6-4 | .
TGCAGTGCTCGTGGACAGGGGGGATACGAGCAGTACTTC | CSARGQGGYEQYF | once | TRBJ2-7 | TRBV20-1 | TRBD1
TGTGCCAGCAGTTACGGGCTCTCCTACAATGAGCAGTTCTTC | CASSYGLSYNEQFF | . | TRBJ2-1 | TRBV6-5 | .
TGTGCCAGCAGCCAAACTCGGGACAGCAAAGAGACCCAGTACTTC | CASSQTRDSKETQYF | . | TRBJ2-5 | TRBV7-3 | TRBD1
TGTGCCTCTTCAGGGTTTTCCTACAATGAGCAGTTCTTC | CASSGFSYNEQFF | . | TRBJ2-1 | TRBV7-9 | .
TGCAGCGCCGCCCTGGACCGGACAAATCAGCCCCAGCATTTT | CSAALDRTNQPQHF | . | TRBJ1-5 | TRBV29-1 | .
TGTGCCAGCAGTGAATGGAGGTCCTCTGGAAACACCATATATTTT | CASSEWRSSGNTIYF | few | TRBJ1-3 | TRBV6-1 | .
TGTGCCAGCTCACCACCCATTGAGGGCTTGACTGAAGCTTTCTTT | CASSPPIEGLTEAFF | . | TRBJ1-1 | TRBV18 | .
TGTGCCAGCAGCCAAGGGATAGGGGGCGAGACCCAGTACTTC | CASSQGIGGETQYF | . | TRBJ2-5 | TRBV4-2 | TRBD1
TGTGCCAGCAGCCAACCAGGGGGCGCCGCTGAAGCTTTCTTT | CASSQPGGAAEAFF | . | TRBJ1-1 | TRBV3-1/TRBV3-2 | TRBD1
TGTGCCAGCACCTACGGGGGACAGGGTTCCTACGAGCAGTACTTC | CASTYGGQGSYEQYF | . | TRBJ2-7 | TRBV6-5 | TRBD1
TGTGCCAGCAGCTTGCGACAGGGGGGCTACACCTTC | CASSLRQGGYTF | once | TRBJ1-2 | TRBV11-3 | TRBD1
TGTGCCAGCAGCCAGGACTTGGAGACGCAGTATTTT | CASSQDLETQYF | few | TRBJ2-3 | TRBV7-3 | .